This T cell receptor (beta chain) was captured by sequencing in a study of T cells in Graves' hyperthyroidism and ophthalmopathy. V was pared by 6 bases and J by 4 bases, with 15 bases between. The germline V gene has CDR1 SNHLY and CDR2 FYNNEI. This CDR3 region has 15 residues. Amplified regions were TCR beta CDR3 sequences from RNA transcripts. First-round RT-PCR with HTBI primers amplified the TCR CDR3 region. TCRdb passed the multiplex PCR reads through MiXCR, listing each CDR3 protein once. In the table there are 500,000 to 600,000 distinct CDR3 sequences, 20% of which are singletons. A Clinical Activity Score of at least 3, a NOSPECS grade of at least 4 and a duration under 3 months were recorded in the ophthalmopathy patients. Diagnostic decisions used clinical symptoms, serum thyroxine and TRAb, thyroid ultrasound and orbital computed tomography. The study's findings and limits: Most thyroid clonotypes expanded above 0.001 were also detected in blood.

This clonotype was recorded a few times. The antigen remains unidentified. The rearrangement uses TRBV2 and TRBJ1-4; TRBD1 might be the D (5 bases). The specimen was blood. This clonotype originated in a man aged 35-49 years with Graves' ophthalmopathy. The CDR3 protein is CASREPGTFNEKLFF. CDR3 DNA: TGTGCCAGCAGGGAACCGGGGACCTTTAATGAAAAACTGTTTTTT.